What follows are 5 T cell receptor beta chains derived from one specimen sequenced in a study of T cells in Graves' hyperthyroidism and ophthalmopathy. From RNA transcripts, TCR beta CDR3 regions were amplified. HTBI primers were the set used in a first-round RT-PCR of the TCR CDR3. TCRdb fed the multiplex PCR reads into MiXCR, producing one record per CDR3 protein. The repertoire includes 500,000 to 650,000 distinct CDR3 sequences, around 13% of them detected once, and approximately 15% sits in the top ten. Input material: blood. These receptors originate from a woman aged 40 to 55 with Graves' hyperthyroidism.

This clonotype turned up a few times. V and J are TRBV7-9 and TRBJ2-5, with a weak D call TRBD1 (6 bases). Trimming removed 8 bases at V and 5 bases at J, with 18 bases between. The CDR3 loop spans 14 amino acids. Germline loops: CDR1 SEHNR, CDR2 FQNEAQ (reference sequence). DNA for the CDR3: TGTGCCAGCGCCCCGACAGGATTGAGGGAGACCCAGTACTTC. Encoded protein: CASAPTGLRETQYF.

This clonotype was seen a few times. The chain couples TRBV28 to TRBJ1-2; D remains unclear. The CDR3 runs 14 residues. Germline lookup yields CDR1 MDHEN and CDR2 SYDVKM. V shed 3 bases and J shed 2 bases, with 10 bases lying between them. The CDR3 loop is CASSLKGLNYGYTF. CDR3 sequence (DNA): TGTGCCAGCAGTTTGAAAGGGCTCAACTATGGCTACACCTTC.

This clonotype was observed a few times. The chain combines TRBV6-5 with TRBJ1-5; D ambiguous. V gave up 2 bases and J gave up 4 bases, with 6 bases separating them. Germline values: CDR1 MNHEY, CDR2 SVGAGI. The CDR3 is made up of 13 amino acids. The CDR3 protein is CASSYEVNQPQHF. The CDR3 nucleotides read TGTGCCAGCAGTTACGAAGTTAATCAGCCCCAGCATTTT.

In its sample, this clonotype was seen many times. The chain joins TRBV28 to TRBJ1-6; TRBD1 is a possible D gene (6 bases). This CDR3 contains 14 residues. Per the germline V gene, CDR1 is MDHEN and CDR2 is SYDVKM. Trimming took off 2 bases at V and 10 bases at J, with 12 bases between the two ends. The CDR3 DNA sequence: TGTGCCAGCAGTTTAAATGACAGGCCATCACCCCTCCACTTT. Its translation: CASSLNDRPSPLHF.

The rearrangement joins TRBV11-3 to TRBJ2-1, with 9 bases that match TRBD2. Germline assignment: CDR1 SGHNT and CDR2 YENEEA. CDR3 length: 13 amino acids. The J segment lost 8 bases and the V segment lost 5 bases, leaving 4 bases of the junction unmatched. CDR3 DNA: TGTGCCAGCAGCCATGGACTAGCGCATGAGCAGTTCTTC. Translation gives CASSHGLAHEQFF.